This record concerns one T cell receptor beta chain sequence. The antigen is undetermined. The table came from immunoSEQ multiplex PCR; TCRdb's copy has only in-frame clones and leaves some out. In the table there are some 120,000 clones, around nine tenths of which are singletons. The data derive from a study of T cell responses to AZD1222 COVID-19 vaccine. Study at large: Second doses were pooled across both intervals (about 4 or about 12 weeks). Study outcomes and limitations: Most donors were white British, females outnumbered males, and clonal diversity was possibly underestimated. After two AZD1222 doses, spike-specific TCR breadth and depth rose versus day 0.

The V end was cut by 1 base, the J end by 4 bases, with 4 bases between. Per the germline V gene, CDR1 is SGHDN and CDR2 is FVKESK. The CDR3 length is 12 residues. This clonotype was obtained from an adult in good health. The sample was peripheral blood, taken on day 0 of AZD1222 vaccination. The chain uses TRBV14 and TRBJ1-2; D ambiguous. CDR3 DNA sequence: TGTGCCAGCAGCCAAGCGCCCTATGGCTACACCTTC. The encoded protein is CASSQAPYGYTF.